This T cell receptor (beta chain) derives from a study of cytomegalovirus exposure and HLA in healthy donors (dated by TCRdb to about 2017). A note on the overall study: An earlier analysis of about 560 of the donors reported 250 to 300 Gb of sequence data and around 110 million unique TCR beta sequences obtained from around 190 million T cells. An earlier analysis of 587 of the donors applied high-throughput TCR beta sequencing to assess whether each TCR beta V gene segment acted as functional or pseudogenic. An early release covering 500 to 750 HLA-typed donors comprised about 320 gigabases of sequencing data and tens of millions of unique TCR sequences. Alongside the repertoire data, information on donor age, sex, ethnicity and CMV serostatus was compiled. Across 300 to 400 genotyped donors of the cohort, an average of about 240,000 unique TCR beta nucleotide sequences per donor were sequenced, and about a sixth of those sequences were non-productive. The genetic ancestry cluster associated with self-reported Caucasian donors included 81% of the roughly 360 genotyped donors. To predict cytomegalovirus infection status, the study combined high-throughput TCR immunosequencing, statistical association of individual TCRs with disease status, and machine learning. A handful of DR-DQ haplotypes were handled as single units for association and clustering because linkage in the cohort was strong. Typing coverage differed by locus: A, B, C, DRB1 and DQB1 were typed in roughly 620-630 donors, DQA1 in approximately 520, DPA1 in around 610, and DPB1 in 472. The aim of the study was to test whether cataloging public T cell receptors could identify signatures of past pathogen exposure. A later analysis re-analyzed previously published TCR beta repertoires from roughly 600 donors and added high-resolution HLA genotyping to study TCR occurrence patterns. The T cell repertoires of several hundred subjects were profiled by immunosequencing and related to cytomegalovirus serostatus. All discovery cohort repertoires had been generated using a single sequencing platform. Both class I and class II loci were covered by HLA typing, at four-digit resolution. A later genetic analysis used genome-wide SNP genotypes for about three fifths of the 666 donors, treating that subset as a discovery cohort. The later analysis used no new phenotypic data to find candidate immune exposures, relying instead on TCR beta sequences and their occurrence across donors. A separate validation cohort of over a hundred different subjects was used in addition to the approximately 610-subject first cohort.

The CDR3 holds 15 amino acids from the cysteine to the phenylalanine. Only CDR3 DNA is held: 45 bases, read in frame from base 1. Sequences SSHAT (CDR1) and FNYEAQ (CDR2) are obtained from the germline V gene (reference sequence). V sheds 5 bases and J sheds 5 bases, leaving 18 bases between their ends. The protocol used for the library was the immunoSEQ multiplex PCR assay. The multiplex PCR relied on a mix of 60 forward primers for TCR Vbeta segments and 13 reverse primers for TCR Jbeta segments. A multiplex PCR assay on genomic DNA amplified the CDR3 region of rearranged TCR beta genes. On the Illumina HiSeq System, the amplified TCR beta libraries were sequenced as 87-base-pair reads. The original pipeline was this. A later analysis tallied around 80 million unique TCR beta chains across the 650 to 750 repertoires, and around 9.9 million of those chains were shared by two or more donors. Raw reads were error-corrected and collapsed into unique sequences by a nearest-neighbor algorithm in which closely related sequences were merged to remove PCR and sequencing errors. Alignment of CDR3 sequences to IMGT reference sequences was used to assign V, D and J gene segments. For a sequence to be retained, at least a six-nucleotide match to both a V gene segment and a J gene segment was required. Rearrangements were called productive when the CDR3 lacked stop codons and stayed in frame with V and J; all others were non-productive. Following IMGT convention, CDR3 was defined as the stretch from the second conserved V-encoded cysteine to the conserved J-encoded phenylalanine. The earlier analysis of 500 to 750 of the donors excluded any sequence lacking an unambiguous match to a single V gene segment. In an earlier analysis of several hundred of the donors, V segments were called functional above 56.7% productive rearrangements and were called segregating when the between-donor standard deviation exceeded 5%. A statistical classification framework was built to diagnose cytomegalovirus status from the catalog of TCR beta chain sequences. A later analysis assigned V and J genes by comparing TCR nucleotide sequences with IMGT/GENE-DB human TR gene sequences. A later analysis assigned CDR3 sequences and most-parsimonious VDJ recombination scenarios with the TCRdist pipeline. A later analysis defined each TCR beta chain by its CDR3 amino acid sequence plus V-gene family, and excluded reads lacking a unique V-gene family. As a way to deal with suspected cross-contamination and a sequencing artifact, a later analysis dropped more than 500 nucleotide sequences that were highly shared and had low generation probability. In a later analysis, a clonal expansion index was calculated for each public chain from normalized within-repertoire ranks of inferred template counts. In a later analysis, generation probabilities were computed with a VDJ recombination model fitted to out-of-frame rearrangements, and the resulting probabilities were checked against IGoR. Hypergeometric tests were used in a later analysis to score TCR-TCR, TCR-HLA and TCR-CMV co-occurrence, with a repertoire-size bias correction applied to the TCR pairs. In a later analysis, false discovery rates were estimated by permuting HLA or CMV assignments 20 times. In a later analysis, co-occurring TCRs were grouped using DBSCAN, with TCRdist sequence similarity added in when clustering inside HLA-allele-positive subsets. For co-occurrence clustering, repertoires with fewer than 30,000 or more than 120,000 public chains were excluded, along with five repertoires with anomalous nucleotide sharing. The table was pulled from immuneACCESS by TCRdb, which kept in-frame rearrangements only. Such tables lose some clones; where checked, under half of the loss comes from unresolved V genes, and the rest has no known cause. The DNA gave D and trimming, while V, J and clone size come from that table. The sample includes approximately 170,000 clones, with roughly 80% observed a single time. The leading ten clones occupy roughly 1.9% of the sample.

Remarks on this clone: Its binding antigen is unknown. No base-level quality is on record; no much larger clone is a single base apart.

The paper as a whole reports these results and caveats: Immune exposure information for the cohort was limited to CMV serostatus. Sequencing depth was assumed to be roughly uniform across donors in the presence/absence analyses, though that assumption may not hold. The classifier was reported to diagnose cytomegalovirus status with high specificity and sensitivity in both the original and validation cohorts. In vitro tests confirmed that a few of the cytomegalovirus-associated TCR beta chains recognize cytomegalovirus antigens. A later genetic analysis reported fewer N-insertions in productive TCRs among donors in an Asian-associated ancestry cluster than the roughly 650-donor mean. The sequencing pipeline was judged likely to have produced a cluster of highly shared sequence variants as a technical artifact. A further reported finding was that TCR beta sequences accurately predicted the HLA-A and HLA-B alleles for most subjects in the first cohort. The study listed 164 TCR beta chains as associated with cytomegalovirus. In a later analysis, HLA-associated TCR beta chains were found to be more clonally expanded and to have lower generation probabilities than equally common non-associated chains. Because some donors lacked HLA typing at each locus, the association tests relied only on the typed subset. According to the authors, the approach could potentially be generalized to other disease states and immunological phenotypes. Seventeen rarely observed V segments, including chromosome 9 orphons, were excluded from the earlier analysis of approximately 500 of the donors because counts were too low. In an earlier analysis of a few hundred of the donors, most TCR beta V segments were observed in productive rearrangements about 90% or about 30% of the time, broadly matching IMGT annotations. Specific HLA alleles were associated with 15,000 to 20,000 TCR beta sequences at a false discovery rate of 0.05 in a later analysis. While some public TCRs were present in many individuals, most TCR sequences turned up only very rarely across donors. A later analysis reported that several top co-occurrence clusters appeared linked to parvovirus B19, influenza, CMV and Epstein-Barr virus. Some IMGT-functional V segments, including TRBV6-2 and TRBV6-3, could not be distinguished by the 87-base-pair reads and were therefore excluded. In a later analysis, most CMV-associated TCR beta chains were found to appear HLA-restricted, with HLA associations seemingly driven largely by CMV exposure. In this cohort, only TCR beta chains were sequenced, and detectable features were limited by the absence of alpha or paired-chain data. When HLA alleles, especially DR and DQ, strongly co-occurred, attributing TCR associations to individual alleles was difficult. Linkage disequilibrium might explain the correlated functional status among segregating V segments, but an unknown experimental factor could not be ruled out. An association between a missense DCLRE1C variant and V-gene and J-gene trimming of TCR beta chains was found in a later genetic analysis and replicated in an independent cohort. According to a later analysis, TCR association rates differed among HLA loci, with DRB1 alleles showing the most associated TCRs and HLA-C alleles showing the fewest.

The cohort was made up of 500 to 800 healthy bone marrow donors. At the time of sampling, all cohort members were nominally healthy, though unrecorded immune exposures were likely present. Of the 670 or so cohort members, 289 had a positive CMV serostatus and about 350 had a negative one, while no CMV serostatus was recorded for the donor. Each donor provided a peripheral blood sample, and peripheral blood mononuclear cells were used for TCR beta sequencing. The Qiagen DNeasy Blood Extraction Kit was used to extract genomic DNA from the blood cell samples. The sample was PBMCs. This sequence was found in a human donor in good health. The sequence is built from TRBV7-7 and TRBJ1-1; the D segment could be TRBD1, given 5 matching bases. For the CDR3, the sequence is CASSPLGRMGTEAFF. DNA sequence: TGTGCCAGCAGCCCCCTGGGGCGGATGGGGACTGAAGCTTTCTTT.